Below, 6 T cell receptor beta chains from the same sample are listed, as sequenced in a study of cytomegalovirus exposure and HLA in healthy donors (dated by TCRdb to 2016 to 2017). Libraries were constructed by the immunoSEQ multiplex PCR assay. A mixture of 60 forward primers for TCR Vbeta segments and 13 reverse primers for TCR Jbeta segments was used in the multiplex PCR. In its TCRdb copy, this immuneACCESS table keeps in-frame sequences only and misses some clones. Where compared with another copy, unresolved V genes explain less than half of these, and the others have no known cause. A total of around 150,000 clones appear in this sample, 60% to 85% of them only once. The ten largest account for 2.5% to 3.5% of the sample. The sequenced material came from PBMCs. The receptors derive from a woman aged 45-59 years in good health and CMV-seropositive.

CDR3 nucleotides: TGCGCCAGCAGCCAAGGGCGGGGGGACTACGAGCAGTACTTC. Translating gives CASSQGRGDYEQYF. The genes are TRBV4-3 and TRBJ2-7; 8 nucleotides align to TRBD2. The germline gives CDR1 LGHNA, CDR2 YSLEER. V was pared by 1 base and J by 3 bases, with 2 bases of the junction left unmatched. The CDR3 totals 14 residues.

V is TRBV19 and J is TRBJ1-6; maybe TRBD1 (6 bases). Germline CDR1 LNHDA, CDR2 SQIVND (reference sequence). The CDR3 is 14 residues long. V was shortened by 2 bases and J by 10 bases, with 12 bases between the two germline ends. The CDR3 sequence: CASSISGGESPLHF. In DNA form, the CDR3 reads TGTGCCAGTAGTATATCTGGGGGCGAGTCACCCCTCCACTTT.

V usage is TRBV5-6 and J usage is TRBJ1-5; D not resolved. The germline V gene has CDR1 SGHDT and CDR2 YYEEEE. CDR3 size: 14 residues. V dropped 2 bases and J dropped 9 bases, with 15 bases sitting between them. The CDR3 spells CASSLSALPRPQHF. Written as DNA, the CDR3 is TGTGCCAGCAGCTTATCCGCGCTTCCGAGGCCCCAGCATTTT.

In DNA form, the CDR3 reads TGTGCCAGCTCACCGCGGGGACCAAAGATAAACACCGGGGAGCTGTTTTTT. Translated: CASSPRGPKINTGELFF. The chain has TRBV18 and TRBJ2-2, with D tentatively TRBD2 (6 bases). The CDR3 consists of 17 residues. Germline V gives CDR1 KGHSH, CDR2 LQKENI. V lost 3 bases and J 2 bases, leaving 16 bases between the germline ends.

The chain joins TRBV18 to TRBJ2-7; D gene uncertain. Looked up from germline, CDR1 is KGHSH and CDR2 is LQKENI. The CDR3 runs to 16 residues. V was clipped by 2 bases and J by 0 bases, with 14 bases between them. CDR3 in amino acids: CASSPVLAVSSYEQYF. The CDR3, as DNA: TGTGCCAGCTCACCAGTCTTAGCAGTCAGCTCCTACGAGCAGTACTTC.

The table lists this clone with a few counts. The V gene is TRBV7-9, the J gene TRBJ2-1, with 8 positions matching TRBD2. Germline V gene lookup returns CDR1 SEHNR and CDR2 FQNEAQ (reference sequence). Trimming removed 2 bases from V and 8 bases from J; junction bases left unmatched: 5. This CDR3 has 14 residues. The CDR3 sequence is CASSLSRGADEQFF. Written as DNA, the CDR3 is TGTGCCAGCAGCTTATCGCGGGGGGCTGATGAGCAGTTCTTC.